Sequencing of this T cell receptor (beta chain) was carried out in a study of Ad26.COV2.S vaccination and SARS-CoV-2 variants. Study-level information: Within the COV1001 Ad26.COV2.S trial arm, the donor was enrolled. Intramuscular Ad26.COV2.S doses were given once or twice, 56 days apart.

Sequenced by immunoSEQ multiplex PCR; TCRdb stores in-frame clones only, minus some. This table holds about 350,000 clones, 88% found once. As concerns this clone: Its antigen is as yet unknown.

The treatment is: around 19 received Ad26.COV2.S at low or high dose, single or two shots; about 5 received placebo; per-sample allocation not given. Samples came from day 63 after the first vaccine or placebo injection. The germline CDR1 and CDR2 sequences are SGHKS and YYEKEE (reference sequence). Trimming took off 1 base at V and 4 bases at J, with 15 bases between the two ends. The CDR3 covers 16 residues. Study-level results: Greater spike-specific TCR breadth was seen in vaccine recipients than in placebo recipients.

The sample here was peripheral blood, taken in a trial of Ad26.COV2.S vaccine versus placebo. The rearrangement uses TRBV5-5 and TRBJ2-4, with D possibly matching TRBD2 (6 bases). This TCR was sampled from a person between 18 and 65 years old who received the Ad26.COV2.S COVID-19 vaccine or a placebo. DNA of the CDR3: TGTGCCAGCAGCTTGATAGGAGGGACGGCTAAAAACATTCAGTACTTC. Amino acids: CASSLIGGTAKNIQYF.